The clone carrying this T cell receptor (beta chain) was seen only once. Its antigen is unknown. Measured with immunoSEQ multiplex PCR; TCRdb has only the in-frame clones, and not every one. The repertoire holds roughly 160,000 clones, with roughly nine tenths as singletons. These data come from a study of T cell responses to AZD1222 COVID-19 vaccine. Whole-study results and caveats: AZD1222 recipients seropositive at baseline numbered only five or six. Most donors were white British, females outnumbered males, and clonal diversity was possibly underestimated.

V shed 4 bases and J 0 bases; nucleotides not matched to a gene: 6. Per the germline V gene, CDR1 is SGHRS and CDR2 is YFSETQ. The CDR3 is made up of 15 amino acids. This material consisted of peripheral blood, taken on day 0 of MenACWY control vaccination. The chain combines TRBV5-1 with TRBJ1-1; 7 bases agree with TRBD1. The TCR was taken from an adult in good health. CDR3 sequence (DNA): TGCGCCAGCAGCCCTCGACAGGGCATGAACACTGAAGCTTTCTTT. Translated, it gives CASSPRQGMNTEAFF. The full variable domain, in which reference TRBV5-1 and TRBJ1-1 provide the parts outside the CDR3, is KAGVTQTPRYLIKTRGQQVTLSCSPISGHRSVSWYQQTPGQGLQFLFEYFSETQRNKGNFPGRFSGRQFSNSRSEMNVSTLELGDSALYLCASSPRQGMNTEAFFGQGTRLTVV.